Below, 20 T cell receptor beta chains from the same sample are listed, as sequenced in a study of identifying expanded T cells in peripheral blood. Method: immunoSEQ multiplex PCR; TCRdb's copy keeps in-frame clones and lacks some. The sample yields tens of thousands of clones, 70% to 90% seen once. Material: blood. All receptors come from a person aged 18 to 70 in good health.

The chain employs TRBV11-2 and TRBJ1-1; D might be TRBD1 (6 bases). Germline loops: CDR1 SGHAT, CDR2 FQNNGV. The CDR3 contains 18 residues. V lost 5 bases to trimming and J lost 1 base, with 23 bases between them. CDR3 DNA sequence: TGTGCCAGCAGCCTCTTCCCAATGTTATCGGGGGCGAACACTGAAGCTTTCTTT. Its protein is CASSLFPMLSGANTEAFF.

The rearrangement uses TRBV6-5 and TRBJ2-1; D remains unclear. CDR1 MNHEY and CDR2 SVGAGI come from the germline V gene. This CDR3 region has 14 residues. With 2 bases removed from V and 7 bases from J, the gap between germline ends came to 12 bases. The CDR3 region has the DNA TGTGCCAGCAGTTACACGGACGGACCAAATGAGCAGTTCTTC. Translated: CASSYTDGPNEQFF.

This clone was observed once. The rearrangement links TRBV6-5 to TRBJ2-2; D unclear. In germline, CDR1 is MNHEY, CDR2 SVGAGI. The CDR3 spans 13 residues. The V gene lost 6 bases and the J gene lost 2 bases, with 7 bases spanning the gap. The CDR3 loop is CASSYQNTGELFF. The CDR3 nucleotides are TGTGCCAGCAGCTATCAAAACACCGGGGAGCTGTTTTTT.

The J gene is TRBJ2-2, the V gene TRBV11-3; no reliable D call. The CDR3 contains 15 residues. Germline V CDR1 and CDR2: SGHNT, YENEEA. V was cut by 1 base and J by 2 bases, with 8 bases left in between. In DNA form, the CDR3 reads TGTGCCAGCAGCTTAGCAGGAACCAACACCGGGGAGCTGTTTTTT. Encoded protein: CASSLAGTNTGELFF.

The rearrangement joins TRBV14 to TRBJ1-4; D call uncertain. The CDR3 extends over 14 amino acids. Between the trimmed V and J ends, which lost 0 bases and 5 bases, there was a span of 7 bases. Germline CDR1 is SGHDN and CDR2 is FVKESK. CDR3 residues: CASSQDPQNEKLFF. In nucleotides, the CDR3 is TGTGCCAGCAGCCAAGATCCTCAGAATGAAAAACTGTTTTTT.

The chain is built from TRBV11-2 and TRBJ2-1; D is perhaps TRBD2 (6 bases). Germline V gives CDR1 SGHAT, CDR2 FQNNGV. The V end lost 6 bases, the J end lost 9 bases, and 18 bases lay between the germline ends. This CDR3 region has 14 residues. The CDR3 here is CASRGDSISTEQFF. CDR3 coding DNA: TGTGCCAGCAGAGGGGACTCGATCTCGACTGAGCAGTTCTTC.

The rearrangement links TRBV6-1 to TRBJ2-7; maybe TRBD2 (5 bases). The V and J ends lost 6 bases and 2 bases respectively, with 14 bases between them. The germline gives CDR1 MNHNS, CDR2 SASEGT. The CDR3 consists of 14 residues. The CDR3 protein is CASRWPNGAYEQYF. The CDR3 nucleotides read TGTGCCAGCAGGTGGCCCAACGGGGCCTACGAGCAGTACTTC.

About this clone: This specimen includes other DNA sequences encoding the same CDR3. The J gene is TRBJ2-3, the V gene TRBV5-1; 7 bases fit TRBD2. V was pared by 4 bases and J by 5 bases, with 13 bases of the junction left unmatched. The CDR3 loop spans 16 amino acids. Germline-derived CDR1 and CDR2 are SGHRS and YFSETQ. The CDR3 sequence: CASSGGLAGEGDTQYF. The CDR3 nucleotides are TGCGCCAGCAGCGGGGGTCTCGCGGGGGAAGGAGATACGCAGTATTTT.

This CDR3 is CASSQEGQGNYEQYF. The CDR3 DNA reads TGCGCCAGCAGCCAAGAGGGACAGGGTAACTACGAGCAGTACTTC. This chain connects TRBV4-3 to TRBJ2-7; 9 bases fit TRBD1. CDR3 length: 15 residues. CDR1 and CDR2 from the germline V gene are LGHNA and YSLEER. J lost 3 bases, V lost 0 bases, and 3 bases had no gene match.

V and J are TRBV6-4 and TRBJ2-7; D unclear. V was cut by 6 bases and J by 3 bases, with 12 bases left in between. The CDR3 is made up of 13 amino acids. Germline-derived CDR1 and CDR2 are MRHNA and SNTAGT. In DNA form, the CDR3 reads TGTGCCAGCAGCCGGGTGATCGGCTACGAGCAGTACTTC. It codes for CASSRVIGYEQYF.

This chain links TRBV5-6 with TRBJ2-3, with D possibly TRBD1 on 5 matching bases. From germline, CDR1 is SGHDT and CDR2 YYEEEE. This CDR3 is 16 amino acids long. Trimming removed 2 bases from V and 0 bases from J, with 13 bases in between. DNA for the CDR3: TGTGCCAGCAGCTTCTTGATGGCAGGGAGCACAGATACGCAGTATTTT. Protein product: CASSFLMAGSTDTQYF.

V gene TRBV7-2 combines with J gene TRBJ1-5; D might be TRBD1 (6 bases). V lost 4 bases to trimming and J lost 4 bases, with 8 bases between them. This CDR3 has 13 amino acids. Germline CDR1 SGHTA, CDR2 FQGNSA. Here the CDR3 reads CASSSDRNQPQHF. CDR3 coding DNA: TGTGCCAGCAGCTCTGACAGGAATCAGCCCCAGCATTTT.

J is TRBJ1-2 and V is TRBV11-3, with no clear D. Germline V lookup: CDR1 SGHNT, CDR2 YENEEA. The V gene lost 0 bases and the J gene lost 8 bases, with 10 bases spanning the gap. The CDR3 has 13 amino acids. The DNA of the CDR3 is TGTGCCAGCAGCTTAGAGGCAGAAACGGGCTACACCTTC. Encoded protein: CASSLEAETGYTF.

The rearrangement uses TRBV7-9 and TRBJ1-1; TRBD1 agrees at 7 bases. V trimming: 5 bases; J trimming: 7 bases; junction bases outside the gene matches: 10. The length of the CDR3 is 14 residues. CDR1 and CDR2 (germline): SEHNR, FQNEAQ (reference sequence). DNA of the CDR3: TGTGCCAGCAGCCCCTGGACAGGAGCTGATGAAGCTTTCTTT. Protein sequence: CASSPWTGADEAFF.

This clone was detected a few times. This rearrangement joins TRBV18 to TRBJ1-6; D is undetermined. Germline values: CDR1 KGHSH, CDR2 LQKENI. Trimming stripped 0 bases from V and 11 bases from J, with 14 bases between. The CDR3 extends over 15 amino acids. The CDR3 region has the DNA TGTGCCAGCTCACCACCGTTGGATAGGAAGGCACCCCTCCACTTT. This translates into CASSPPLDRKAPLHF.

V is TRBV4-3 and J is TRBJ1-3, with a weak D call TRBD1 (6 bases). Trimming shortened V by 1 base and J by 4 bases, and 14 bases separated the two germline ends. This CDR3 contains 16 residues. The germline V gene encodes CDR1 LGHNA and CDR2 YSLEER. The CDR3 here is CASSQVTGSRGNTIYF. The CDR3 nucleotides read TGCGCCAGCAGCCAAGTGACAGGTTCGCGGGGAAACACCATATATTTT.

V gene TRBV2 combines with J gene TRBJ1-4, with 7 bases identical to TRBD1. V shed 7 bases and J 4 bases; nucleotides not matched to a gene: 6. From germline, CDR1 is SNHLY and CDR2 FYNNEI. The CDR3 is 14 amino acids. The DNA of the CDR3 is TGTGCCAGCATAGAGGGACAGCTTAATGAAAAACTGTTTTTT. Translating it yields CASIEGQLNEKLFF.

The V and J genes are TRBV7-2 and TRBJ2-7, with D possibly being TRBD1 (6 bases). The CDR3 has 13 amino acids. Germline loops: CDR1 SGHTA, CDR2 FQGNSA. The V end lost 4 bases, the J end lost 2 bases, and 9 bases lay between the germline ends. The CDR3 nucleotides read TGTGCCAGCAGCTCCAGGGACACCTACGAGCAGTACTTC. It specifies CASSSRDTYEQYF.

The sample holds one count of this clone. The J gene is TRBJ2-7, the V gene TRBV11-3, with 8 bases that match TRBD1. Germline loops: CDR1 SGHNT, CDR2 YENEEA. Trimming took 7 bases from V and 2 from J; bases not matched to a gene: 7. The CDR3 runs 14 residues. The CDR3 DNA reads TGTGCCAGCAAGTCCGCGACAGGGGCCTACGAGCAGTACTTC. Translating it yields CASKSATGAYEQYF.

The chain links TRBV5-1 to TRBJ2-2; D possibly corresponds to TRBD1 (7 bases). Trimming removed 2 bases from V and 1 base from J, with 15 bases in between. There are 17 residues in the CDR3. Germline V gene sequence: CDR1 SGHRS, CDR2 YFSETQ. The CDR3 here is CASSFMEGQLNTGELFF. The DNA for the CDR3 is TGCGCCAGCAGCTTTATGGAGGGACAGTTGAACACCGGGGAGCTGTTTTTT.